A selection of T cell receptor beta chains follows, all from one sample in a study of cytomegalovirus exposure and HLA in healthy donors. Data came from immunoSEQ multiplex PCR; TCRdb stores just in-frame clones and leaves some out. The sample includes 100,000 to 150,000 clones, roughly 80% of them seen just once. The material sequenced was PBMCs. The receptors were gathered from a female donor in good health and CMV-seronegative. CDR3s include the opening cysteine and the closing phenylalanine or tryptophan.

j_call: TRBJ2-5; v_call: TRBV13; cdr3_aa: CASSPTGQETQYF
j_call: TRBJ2-2; v_call: TRBV5-1; cdr3_aa: CASSLYLASPGELFF
j_call: TRBJ1-2; v_call: TRBV19; cdr3_aa: CASSMTNGGRYGYTF
j_call: TRBJ2-2; v_call: TRBV7-9; cdr3_aa: CASSLVGRITGELFF
j_call: TRBJ2-1; v_call: TRBV11-2; cdr3_aa: CASSLRGTAYNEQFF
j_call: TRBJ1-5; v_call: TRBV6-1; cdr3_aa: CASSEAYRVGNQPQHF
j_call: TRBJ2-3; v_call: TRBV6-1; cdr3_aa: CASSEGAATDTQYF
j_call: TRBJ2-2; v_call: TRBV21-1; cdr3_aa: CASSTQRENPGELFF
j_call: TRBJ2-2; v_call: TRBV29-1; cdr3_aa: CSVEWQGWTGELFF
j_call: TRBJ2-7; v_call: TRBV27; cdr3_aa: CASRTAGADRPYEQYF
j_call: TRBJ2-7; v_call: TRBV27; cdr3_aa: CASQSGTGLSYEQYF
j_call: TRBJ2-7; v_call: TRBV5-1; cdr3_aa: CASAVDAPGQYYEQYF
j_call: TRBJ1-1; v_call: TRBV5-1; cdr3_aa: CASSFGGQAMNTEAFF
j_call: TRBJ1-2; v_call: TRBV28; cdr3_aa: CASSRGQGDGYTF
j_call: TRBJ1-1; v_call: TRBV2; cdr3_aa: CASSNQGNTEAFF
j_call: TRBJ2-7; v_call: TRBV28; cdr3_aa: CASSTRTGRLSEQYF
j_call: TRBJ1-1; v_call: TRBV7-2; cdr3_aa: CASSLGENTEAFF
j_call: TRBJ2-3; v_call: TRBV9; cdr3_aa: CASSTGLAGGSTDTQYF
j_call: TRBJ2-7; v_call: TRBV19; cdr3_aa: CAFPWGVIYYEQYF
j_call: TRBJ1-1; v_call: TRBV15; cdr3_aa: CATSRATGREDTEAFF
j_call: TRBJ1-5; v_call: TRBV6-1; cdr3_aa: CASSVGTSYQPQHF
j_call: TRBJ1-5; v_call: TRBV28; cdr3_aa: CASSLRGPSQPQHF
j_call: TRBJ2-7; v_call: TRBV28; cdr3_aa: CASSSGTGGYEQYF
j_call: TRBJ1-3; v_call: TRBV5-1; cdr3_aa: CASSQTVSGNTIYF
j_call: TRBJ2-1; v_call: TRBV19; cdr3_aa: CASSIDASGRGGEQFF
j_call: TRBJ2-3; v_call: TRBV7-8; cdr3_aa: CASSIDRGTDTQYF
j_call: TRBJ1-2; v_call: TRBV5-3; cdr3_aa: CARSLGVGQGRWGYTF
j_call: TRBJ1-1; v_call: TRBV6-6; cdr3_aa: CASSYLAVNTEAFF
j_call: TRBJ2-1; v_call: TRBV2; cdr3_aa: CASSLRTGVHNEQFF
j_call: TRBJ1-4; v_call: TRBV28; cdr3_aa: CASSLFEAASNEKLFF
j_call: TRBJ2-7; v_call: TRBV2; cdr3_aa: CASGSRGPYEQYF
j_call: TRBJ2-2; v_call: TRBV9; cdr3_aa: CASSLYSEAGQLNTGELFF
j_call: TRBJ1-5; v_call: TRBV27; cdr3_aa: CASSLGPDRGNQPQHF
j_call: TRBJ2-2; v_call: TRBV15; cdr3_aa: CATRLTGGALNTGELFF
j_call: TRBJ1-1; v_call: TRBV6-1; cdr3_aa: CASSEEGYRGHTEAFF
j_call: TRBJ2-3; v_call: TRBV27; cdr3_aa: CASSVTGLTDTQYF
j_call: TRBJ2-3; v_call: TRBV4-2; cdr3_aa: CASSQIRSGRGSDTQYF
j_call: TRBJ1-2; v_call: TRBV27; cdr3_aa: CASSFGDRGYGYTF
j_call: TRBJ2-7; v_call: TRBV28; cdr3_aa: CASSLWESSYEQYF
j_call: TRBJ1-2; v_call: TRBV28; cdr3_aa: CASSLFGQGNYGYTF
j_call: TRBJ1-1; v_call: TRBV7-9; cdr3_aa: CASTAGGPPEDTEAFF
j_call: TRBJ1-2; v_call: TRBV6-5; cdr3_aa: CASWGQNYGYTF
j_call: TRBJ2-1; v_call: TRBV6-6; cdr3_aa: CASTGTGGLGEQFF
j_call: TRBJ2-4; v_call: TRBV5-1; cdr3_aa: CASSILQGSGNIQYF
j_call: TRBJ2-5; v_call: TRBV15; cdr3_aa: CATSAMGGLGETQYF
j_call: TRBJ2-2; v_call: TRBV7-2; cdr3_aa: CASSLTLLSNTGELFF
j_call: TRBJ1-6; v_call: TRBV6-4; cdr3_aa: CASRGQVNSPLHF